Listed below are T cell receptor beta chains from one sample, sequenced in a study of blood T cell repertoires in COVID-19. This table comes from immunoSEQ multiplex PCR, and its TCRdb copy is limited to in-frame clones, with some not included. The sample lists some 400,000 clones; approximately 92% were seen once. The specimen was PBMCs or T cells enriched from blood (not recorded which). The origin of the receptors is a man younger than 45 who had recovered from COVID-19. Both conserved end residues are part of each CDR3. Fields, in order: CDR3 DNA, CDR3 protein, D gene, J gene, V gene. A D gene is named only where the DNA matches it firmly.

cdr3_nt: TGTGCCAGCAGCCGGACAGTACAATCCTACGAGCAGTACTTC
cdr3_aa: CASSRTVQSYEQYF
d_call: .
j_call: TRBJ2-7
v_call: TRBV6-5

cdr3_nt: TGTGCCAGCAGCCCCCGACTAACCGCGGACACCGGGGAGCTGTTTTTT
cdr3_aa: CASSPRLTADTGELFF
d_call: .
j_call: TRBJ2-2
v_call: TRBV7-9

cdr3_nt: TGTGCCAGCAGGGAAAGTGGGACTAGCGGCTACTACGAGCAGTACTTC
cdr3_aa: CASRESGTSGYYEQYF
d_call: TRBD2
j_call: TRBJ2-7
v_call: TRBV2

cdr3_nt: TGCGCCAGCAGCTTGGAGCCGGGAACCCAAGAGACCCAGTACTTC
cdr3_aa: CASSLEPGTQETQYF
d_call: .
j_call: TRBJ2-5
v_call: TRBV5-1

cdr3_nt: TGCGCCAGCTCTTCAATAGAGACAGGAGTGGCAGATACGCAGTATTTT
cdr3_aa: CASSSIETGVADTQYF
d_call: .
j_call: TRBJ2-3
v_call: TRBV5-1

cdr3_nt: TGTGCCAGCAGTGATCCGGAGACGGAATCCTCCTACGAGCAGTACTTC
cdr3_aa: CASSDPETESSYEQYF
d_call: .
j_call: TRBJ2-7
v_call: TRBV2

cdr3_nt: TGTGCCAGCAGCTTGGGAGCGGGAGAAGTACGAGGGCAGTACTTC
cdr3_aa: CASSLGAGEVRGQYF
d_call: TRBD2
j_call: TRBJ2-7
v_call: TRBV5-6

cdr3_nt: TGTGCCACCCACGGAGGCGAAGGCTCCTACAATGAGCAGTTCTTC
cdr3_aa: CATHGGEGSYNEQFF
d_call: .
j_call: TRBJ2-1
v_call: TRBV19

cdr3_nt: TGTGCCAGCTCACCTGGGGGACTAGGGTACGAGCAGTACTTC
cdr3_aa: CASSPGGLGYEQYF
d_call: TRBD2
j_call: TRBJ2-7
v_call: TRBV18

cdr3_nt: TGTGCCAGCAGCGCGGACAGGGCCATTAATCAGCCCCAGCATTTT
cdr3_aa: CASSADRAINQPQHF
d_call: TRBD1
j_call: TRBJ1-5
v_call: TRBV7-2

cdr3_nt: TGCGCCAGCAGCGCAATCCGGGACAGTAGCACAGATACGCAGTATTTT
cdr3_aa: CASSAIRDSSTDTQYF
d_call: TRBD1
j_call: TRBJ2-3
v_call: TRBV5-1

cdr3_nt: TGTGCCAGCAGTTTTGGAGGGGTCCAAGAGACCCAGTACTTC
cdr3_aa: CASSFGGVQETQYF
d_call: .
j_call: TRBJ2-5
v_call: TRBV28

cdr3_nt: TGTGCCAGCTCACTTACAAGCGGGAGCCCCCCAGATACGCAGTATTTT
cdr3_aa: CASSLTSGSPPDTQYF
d_call: TRBD2
j_call: TRBJ2-3
v_call: TRBV18

cdr3_nt: TGTGCCGGACTAGCGGGACAATACACCGGGGAGCTGTTTTTT
cdr3_aa: CAGLAGQYTGELFF
d_call: TRBD2
j_call: TRBJ2-2
v_call: TRBV30

cdr3_nt: TGTGCCAGCAGTTTTGACAGGGCTGGGGAAAAACTGTTTTTT
cdr3_aa: CASSFDRAGEKLFF
d_call: TRBD1
j_call: TRBJ1-4
v_call: TRBV6-5

cdr3_nt: TGCAGCGTTCCCGGGACAGGGGGCTACGAGCAGTACTTC
cdr3_aa: CSVPGTGGYEQYF
d_call: TRBD1
j_call: TRBJ2-7
v_call: TRBV29-1

cdr3_nt: TGTGCCACCAGCAGAGAATCGGGGGTCACCGGGGAGCTGTTTTTT
cdr3_aa: CATSRESGVTGELFF
d_call: .
j_call: TRBJ2-2
v_call: TRBV15

cdr3_nt: TGCGCCAGCAGCCCGGGGACTAGCGGTCGCACAGATACGCAGTATTTT
cdr3_aa: CASSPGTSGRTDTQYF
d_call: TRBD2
j_call: TRBJ2-3
v_call: TRBV5-1

cdr3_nt: TGTGCTTCGAGGGTCTCTGGAAACACCATATATTTT
cdr3_aa: CASRVSGNTIYF
d_call: .
j_call: TRBJ1-3
v_call: TRBV30

cdr3_nt: TGTGCCAGTAGTAGGCAGGGATACGAGCAGTACTTC
cdr3_aa: CASSRQGYEQYF
d_call: .
j_call: TRBJ2-7
v_call: TRBV19

cdr3_nt: TGTGCCAGCAGTGATGGGGGGGTTGGAGAAAAACTGTTTTTT
cdr3_aa: CASSDGGVGEKLFF
d_call: .
j_call: TRBJ1-4
v_call: TRBV25-1

cdr3_nt: TGTGCCAGCAGCCCGACTCTAGCGGGTGTACGGGATACGCAGTATTTT
cdr3_aa: CASSPTLAGVRDTQYF
d_call: TRBD2
j_call: TRBJ2-3
v_call: TRBV11-2

cdr3_nt: TGTGCCACTCGGGACTACCCCTACAATGAGCAGTTCTTC
cdr3_aa: CATRDYPYNEQFF
d_call: TRBD2
j_call: TRBJ2-1
v_call: TRBV15

cdr3_nt: TGTGCCATCAACCCAACTAGCGGGGGCAACACAGATACGCAGTATTTT
cdr3_aa: CAINPTSGGNTDTQYF
d_call: TRBD2
j_call: TRBJ2-3
v_call: TRBV10-3

cdr3_nt: TGTGCCAGCAGCTTAGGACAGCCCCAAGAGACCCAGTACTTC
cdr3_aa: CASSLGQPQETQYF
d_call: .
j_call: TRBJ2-5
v_call: TRBV7-9

cdr3_nt: TGCAGTGCTAGTCGTCAGCGGGAGGGTTTGGAGACCCAGTACTTC
cdr3_aa: CSASRQREGLETQYF
d_call: TRBD2
j_call: TRBJ2-5
v_call: TRBV20-1

cdr3_nt: TGTGCCATCAGTGAAACCGGGACAGGGTTCCCTTCCTCTCCCGGGGAGCTGTTTTTT
cdr3_aa: CAISETGTGFPSSPGELFF
d_call: TRBD1
j_call: TRBJ2-2
v_call: TRBV10-3

cdr3_nt: TGTGCCAGCAGCGTAGGAGTACACAATGAGCAGTTCTTC
cdr3_aa: CASSVGVHNEQFF
d_call: .
j_call: TRBJ2-1
v_call: TRBV9

cdr3_nt: TGTGCCAGCAGCGGACTAGCGGTTGCTGATACGCAGTATTTT
cdr3_aa: CASSGLAVADTQYF
d_call: TRBD2
j_call: TRBJ2-3
v_call: TRBV11-1

cdr3_nt: TGTGCCAGCAGCTCGACTAGCGGGAGGGTAAGAGAGCAGTTCTTC
cdr3_aa: CASSSTSGRVREQFF
d_call: TRBD2
j_call: TRBJ2-1
v_call: TRBV7-9

cdr3_nt: TGTGCCAGCAGCCAACGGCAGGGGTTCGGCTACACCTTC
cdr3_aa: CASSQRQGFGYTF
d_call: .
j_call: TRBJ1-2
v_call: TRBV16

cdr3_nt: TGTGCCAGCAGCTTAGAACAGGGCGCCACTGAAGCTTTCTTT
cdr3_aa: CASSLEQGATEAFF
d_call: .
j_call: TRBJ1-1
v_call: TRBV11-2

cdr3_nt: TGTGCCAGCAGTTACCCTAGCGACGGGGAGCTGTTTTTT
cdr3_aa: CASSYPSDGELFF
d_call: .
j_call: TRBJ2-2
v_call: TRBV28

cdr3_nt: TGTGCCAGCAGCCGGAGAGACGAGCAGTACTTC
cdr3_aa: CASSRRDEQYF
d_call: .
j_call: TRBJ2-7
v_call: TRBV13

cdr3_nt: TGTGCCAGCAGTGACCGACTAGCGGGAGCCGCGGTACGGGGAGGCCAGTACTTC
cdr3_aa: CASSDRLAGAAVRGGQYF
d_call: TRBD2
j_call: TRBJ2-5
v_call: TRBV28

cdr3_nt: TGTGCCAGCAGCCAGGGGAGAATATATGGCTACACCTTC
cdr3_aa: CASSQGRIYGYTF
d_call: .
j_call: TRBJ1-2
v_call: TRBV14

cdr3_nt: TGCGCCAGCAGCCAAGAGCACTTTTACGAGCAGTACTTC
cdr3_aa: CASSQEHFYEQYF
d_call: .
j_call: TRBJ2-7
v_call: TRBV4-1

cdr3_nt: TGTGCCAGCAGCTATAGCGGGGGACTTTACAATGAGCAGTTCTTC
cdr3_aa: CASSYSGGLYNEQFF
d_call: TRBD2
j_call: TRBJ2-1
v_call: TRBV9

cdr3_nt: TGTGCCATCACGGCGACAGTCCCTGGAAACACCATATATTTT
cdr3_aa: CAITATVPGNTIYF
d_call: .
j_call: TRBJ1-3
v_call: TRBV10-3

cdr3_nt: TGTGCCTCCCACGGGACTTCCAGCACCGGGGAGCTGTTTTTT
cdr3_aa: CASHGTSSTGELFF
d_call: .
j_call: TRBJ2-2
v_call: TRBV30

cdr3_nt: TGTGCCAGCTCACCGGACAGTTTTGGCTACACCTTC
cdr3_aa: CASSPDSFGYTF
d_call: .
j_call: TRBJ1-2
v_call: TRBV18

cdr3_nt: TGTGCCAGCCTCTCGGGACAGGGTAACACCGGGGAGCTGTTTTTT
cdr3_aa: CASLSGQGNTGELFF
d_call: TRBD1
j_call: TRBJ2-2
v_call: TRBV28

cdr3_nt: TGTGCCAGCAGCCTGCCTACAACTAATGAAAAACTGTTTTTT
cdr3_aa: CASSLPTTNEKLFF
d_call: .
j_call: TRBJ1-4
v_call: TRBV28

cdr3_nt: TGTGCCAGCAACGTCGGGGAGGGGATAAACTATGGCTACACCTTC
cdr3_aa: CASNVGEGINYGYTF
d_call: .
j_call: TRBJ1-2
v_call: TRBV6-6

cdr3_nt: TGCGCCAGCACCCTAGCCGGGACAGGGAACTATGGCTACACCTTC
cdr3_aa: CASTLAGTGNYGYTF
d_call: TRBD1
j_call: TRBJ1-2
v_call: TRBV10-2

cdr3_nt: TGTGCCAGCAGAAACACCGGGACAGGGGTCGGCTACACCTTC
cdr3_aa: CASRNTGTGVGYTF
d_call: TRBD1
j_call: TRBJ1-2
v_call: TRBV2

cdr3_nt: TGTGCCAGCTCACCCGGACAGGGGAGGGAGACCCAGTACTTC
cdr3_aa: CASSPGQGRETQYF
d_call: TRBD1
j_call: TRBJ2-5
v_call: TRBV18

cdr3_nt: TGTGCCAGCAGTTTAACGGCGGTATCGAGGCGGGGTGAAGCTTTCTTT
cdr3_aa: CASSLTAVSRRGEAFF
d_call: .
j_call: TRBJ1-1
v_call: TRBV28

cdr3_nt: TGTGCCAGCAGCTTAGCCGGGACAGGGACGTATGGCTACACCTTC
cdr3_aa: CASSLAGTGTYGYTF
d_call: TRBD1
j_call: TRBJ1-2
v_call: TRBV5-4

cdr3_nt: TGTGCCAGCAGCCTCCGGGAAGGCCCGGGTGAAAAACTGTTTTTT
cdr3_aa: CASSLREGPGEKLFF
d_call: .
j_call: TRBJ1-4
v_call: TRBV7-9

cdr3_nt: TGTGCCACCAGTGATACCACCCGGGGGACTGAAGCTTTCTTT
cdr3_aa: CATSDTTRGTEAFF
d_call: .
j_call: TRBJ1-1
v_call: TRBV24-1

cdr3_nt: TGTGCCAGCTCACCAGGCCAGGTTAGCAATCAGCCCCAGCATTTT
cdr3_aa: CASSPGQVSNQPQHF
d_call: .
j_call: TRBJ1-5
v_call: TRBV18